This T cell receptor beta chain came from a study of T cell responses to AZD1222 COVID-19 vaccine. Clones were read by immunoSEQ multiplex PCR, and TCRdb kept only the in-frame ones, dropping some. Among about 120,000 clones, roughly 88% were seen once, and the ten largest hold under 4.5%. The CDR3 length is 14 residues. Per the germline V gene, CDR1 is WSHSY and CDR2 is SAAADI. As to this clone: Its antigen remains unknown. A junction boundary mismatches the germline segment, possibly from a read error.

Study results and caveats: The study found vaccine-associated CD4 TCRs spanning spike, dominant at 160-218 and 743-854. All repertoire sampling was performed exclusively after the peak T cell response.

The rearrangement links TRBV10-2 to TRBJ2-7; 7 positions agree with TRBD1. The receptor was derived from an adult in good health. The material was peripheral blood, obtained on day 0 of MenACWY control vaccination. The CDR3 DNA reads TGCGCCAGCAGTGAGTCGTCAAGAGAGAGGGGGCGCGATTTC. Protein sequence: CASSESSRERGRDF.